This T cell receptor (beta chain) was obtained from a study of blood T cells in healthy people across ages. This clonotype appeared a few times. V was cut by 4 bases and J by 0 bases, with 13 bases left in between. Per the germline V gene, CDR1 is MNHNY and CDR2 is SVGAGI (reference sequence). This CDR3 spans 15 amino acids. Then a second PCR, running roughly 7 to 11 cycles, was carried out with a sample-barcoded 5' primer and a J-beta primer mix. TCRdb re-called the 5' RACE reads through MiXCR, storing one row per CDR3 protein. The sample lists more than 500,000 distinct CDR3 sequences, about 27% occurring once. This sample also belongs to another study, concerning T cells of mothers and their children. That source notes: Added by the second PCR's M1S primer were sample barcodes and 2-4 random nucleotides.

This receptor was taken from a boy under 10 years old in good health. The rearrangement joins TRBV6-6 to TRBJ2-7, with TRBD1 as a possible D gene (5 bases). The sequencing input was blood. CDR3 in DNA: TGTGCCAGCAGTTCCCACAGGACGAGCTCCTACGAGCAGTACTTC. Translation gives CASSSHRTSSYEQYF.